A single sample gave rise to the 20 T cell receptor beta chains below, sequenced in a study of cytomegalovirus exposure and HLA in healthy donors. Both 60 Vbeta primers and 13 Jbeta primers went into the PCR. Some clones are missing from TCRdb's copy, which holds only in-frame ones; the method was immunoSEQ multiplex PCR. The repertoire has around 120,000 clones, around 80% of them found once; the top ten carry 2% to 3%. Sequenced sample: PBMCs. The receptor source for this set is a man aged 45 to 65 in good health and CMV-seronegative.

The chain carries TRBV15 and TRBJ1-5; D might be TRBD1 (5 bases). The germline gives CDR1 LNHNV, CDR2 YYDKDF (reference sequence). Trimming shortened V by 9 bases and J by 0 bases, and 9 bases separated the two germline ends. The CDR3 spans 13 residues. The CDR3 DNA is TGTGCCACGGCAGGGTATAGCAATCAGCCCCAGCATTTT. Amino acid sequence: CATAGYSNQPQHF.

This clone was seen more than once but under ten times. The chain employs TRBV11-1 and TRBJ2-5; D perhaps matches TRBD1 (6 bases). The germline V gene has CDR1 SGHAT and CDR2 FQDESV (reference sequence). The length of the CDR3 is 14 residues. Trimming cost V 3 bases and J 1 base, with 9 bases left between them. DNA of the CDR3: TGTGCCAGCAGCTTCGGACAGTCCCAAGAGACCCAGTACTTC. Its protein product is CASSFGQSQETQYF.

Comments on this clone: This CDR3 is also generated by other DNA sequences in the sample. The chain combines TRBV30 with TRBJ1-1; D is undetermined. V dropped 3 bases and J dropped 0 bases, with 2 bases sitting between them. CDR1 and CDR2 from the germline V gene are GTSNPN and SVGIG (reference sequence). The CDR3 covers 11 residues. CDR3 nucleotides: TGTGCCTGGAGCTTGAACACTGAAGCTTTCTTT. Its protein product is CAWSLNTEAFF.

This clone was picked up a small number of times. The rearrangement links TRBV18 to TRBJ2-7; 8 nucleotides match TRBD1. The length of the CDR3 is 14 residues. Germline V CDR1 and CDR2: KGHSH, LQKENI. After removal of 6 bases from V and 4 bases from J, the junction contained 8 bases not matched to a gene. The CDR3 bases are TGTGCCAGCTCGGAGACACAGGGGGGTTACGAGCAGTACTTC. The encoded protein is CASSETQGGYEQYF.

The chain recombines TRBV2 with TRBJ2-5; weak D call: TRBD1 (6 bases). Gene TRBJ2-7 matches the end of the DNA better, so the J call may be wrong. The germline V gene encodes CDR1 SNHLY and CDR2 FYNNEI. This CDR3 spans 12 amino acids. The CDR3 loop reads CASRGATAEQYF. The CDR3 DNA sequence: TGTGCCAGCAGGGGGGCGACGGCCGAGCAGTACTTC.

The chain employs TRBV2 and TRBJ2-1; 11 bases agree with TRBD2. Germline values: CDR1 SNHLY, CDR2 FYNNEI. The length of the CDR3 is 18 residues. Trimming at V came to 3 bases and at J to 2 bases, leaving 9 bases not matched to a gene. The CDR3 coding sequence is TGTGCCAGCAGTGAGACTAGCGGGGCCCGAGGGACCTACAATGAGCAGTTCTTC. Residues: CASSETSGARGTYNEQFF.

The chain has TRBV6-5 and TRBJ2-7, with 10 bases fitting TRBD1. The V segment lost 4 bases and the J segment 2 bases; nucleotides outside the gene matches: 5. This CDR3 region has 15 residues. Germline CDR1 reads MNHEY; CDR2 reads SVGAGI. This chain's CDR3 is CASSFDGQGAYEQYF. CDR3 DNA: TGTGCCAGCAGTTTCGACGGACAGGGGGCCTACGAGCAGTACTTC.

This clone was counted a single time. The CDR3 DNA reads as TGTGCCAGCAGCCCCCTGCGGGGCATTTCCTACGAGCAGTACTTC. Translated: CASSPLRGISYEQYF. V is TRBV7-8 and J is TRBJ2-7, with a tentative D call TRBD2 (6 bases). This CDR3 region has 15 residues. Per the germline V gene, CDR1 is SGHVS and CDR2 is FQNEAQ. The ends were cut back, 5 bases at V and 1 base at J, with 15 bases in the middle.

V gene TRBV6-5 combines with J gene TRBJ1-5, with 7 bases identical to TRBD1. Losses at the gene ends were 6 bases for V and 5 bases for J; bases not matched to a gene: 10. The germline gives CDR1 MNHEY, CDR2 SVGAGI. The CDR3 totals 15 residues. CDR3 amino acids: CASSLGTEGYQPQHF. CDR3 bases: TGTGCCAGCAGCCTCGGGACAGAGGGTTATCAGCCCCAGCATTTT.

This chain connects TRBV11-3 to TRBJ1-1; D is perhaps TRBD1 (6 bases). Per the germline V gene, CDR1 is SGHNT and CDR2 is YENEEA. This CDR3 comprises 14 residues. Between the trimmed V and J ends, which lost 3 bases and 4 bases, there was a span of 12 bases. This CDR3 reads CASSLGGPVTEAFF. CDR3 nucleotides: TGTGCCAGCAGCTTGGGGGGGCCGGTCACTGAAGCTTTCTTT. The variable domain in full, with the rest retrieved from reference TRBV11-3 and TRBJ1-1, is EAGVVQSPRYKIIEKKQPVAFWCNPISGHNTLYWYLQNLGQGPELLIRYENEEAVDDSQLPKDRFSAERLKGVDSTLKIQPAELGDSAVYLCASSLGGPVTEAFFGQGTRLTVV.

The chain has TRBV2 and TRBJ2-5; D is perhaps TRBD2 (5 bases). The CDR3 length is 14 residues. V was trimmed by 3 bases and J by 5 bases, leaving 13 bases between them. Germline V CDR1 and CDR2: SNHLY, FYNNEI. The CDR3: CASSESSFRETQYF. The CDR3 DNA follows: TGTGCCAGCAGTGAGTCTAGCTTTAGGGAGACCCAGTACTTC.

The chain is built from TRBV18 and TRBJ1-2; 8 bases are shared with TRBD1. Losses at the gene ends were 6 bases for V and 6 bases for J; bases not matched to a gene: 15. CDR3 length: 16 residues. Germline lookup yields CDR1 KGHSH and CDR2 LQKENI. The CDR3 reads CASSPRTGSNRDGYTF. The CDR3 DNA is TGTGCCAGCTCTCCCCGGACAGGGAGCAATCGGGATGGCTACACCTTC.

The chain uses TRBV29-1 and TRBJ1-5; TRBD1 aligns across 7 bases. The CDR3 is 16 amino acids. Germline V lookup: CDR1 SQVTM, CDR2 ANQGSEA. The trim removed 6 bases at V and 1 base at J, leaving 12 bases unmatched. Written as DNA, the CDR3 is TGCAGCGTCGATCGAATGCAGGGGGTAAGCAATCAGCCCCAGCATTTT. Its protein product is CSVDRMQGVSNQPQHF.

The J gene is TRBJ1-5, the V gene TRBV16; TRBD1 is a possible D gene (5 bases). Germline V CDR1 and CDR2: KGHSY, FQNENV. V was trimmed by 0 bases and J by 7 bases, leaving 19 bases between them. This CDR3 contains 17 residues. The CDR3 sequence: CASSQSEDTYFWQPQHF. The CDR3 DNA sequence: TGTGCCAGCAGCCAATCCGAGGACACCTACTTTTGGCAGCCCCAGCATTTT.

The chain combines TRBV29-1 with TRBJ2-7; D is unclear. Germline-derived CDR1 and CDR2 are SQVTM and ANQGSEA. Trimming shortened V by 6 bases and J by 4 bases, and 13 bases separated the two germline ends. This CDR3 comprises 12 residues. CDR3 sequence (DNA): TGCAGCGTGCTGGGCCTGAAATACGAGCAGTACTTC. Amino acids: CSVLGLKYEQYF.

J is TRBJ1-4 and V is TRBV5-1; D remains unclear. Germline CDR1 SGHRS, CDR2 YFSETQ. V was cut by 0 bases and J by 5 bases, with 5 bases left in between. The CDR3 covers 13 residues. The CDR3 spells CASSLGLNEKLFF. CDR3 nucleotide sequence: TGCGCCAGCAGCTTGGGACTAAATGAAAAACTGTTTTTT.

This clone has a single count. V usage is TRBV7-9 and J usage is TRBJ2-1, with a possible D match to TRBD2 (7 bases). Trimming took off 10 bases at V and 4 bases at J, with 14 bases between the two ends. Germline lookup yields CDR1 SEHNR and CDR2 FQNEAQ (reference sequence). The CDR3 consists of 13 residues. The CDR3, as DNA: TGTGCCACCGGCGGGGGCGGGTACAATGAGCAGTTCTTC. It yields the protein CATGGGGYNEQFF.

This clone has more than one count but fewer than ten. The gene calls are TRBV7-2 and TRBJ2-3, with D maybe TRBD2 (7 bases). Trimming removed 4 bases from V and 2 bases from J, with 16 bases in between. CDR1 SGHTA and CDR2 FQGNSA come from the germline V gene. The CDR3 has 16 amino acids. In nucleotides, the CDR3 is TGTGCCAGCAGCTCCCTGGGGGGGCCTTTCACAGATACGCAGTATTTT. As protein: CASSSLGGPFTDTQYF.

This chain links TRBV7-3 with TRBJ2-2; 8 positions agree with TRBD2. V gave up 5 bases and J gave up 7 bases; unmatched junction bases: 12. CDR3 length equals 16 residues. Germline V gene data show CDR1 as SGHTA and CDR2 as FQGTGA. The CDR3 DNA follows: TGTGCCAGCAGCCCCGGGAGGGGTCTAGGAATCGGGGAGCTGTTTTTT. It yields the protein CASSPGRGLGIGELFF.

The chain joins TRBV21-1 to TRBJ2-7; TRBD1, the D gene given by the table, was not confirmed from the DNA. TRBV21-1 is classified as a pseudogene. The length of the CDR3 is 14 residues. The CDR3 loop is CASLGSGRGVEQYF. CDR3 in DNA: TGTGCCAGCCTTGGGAGCGGCAGGGGGGTGGAGCAGTACTTC.